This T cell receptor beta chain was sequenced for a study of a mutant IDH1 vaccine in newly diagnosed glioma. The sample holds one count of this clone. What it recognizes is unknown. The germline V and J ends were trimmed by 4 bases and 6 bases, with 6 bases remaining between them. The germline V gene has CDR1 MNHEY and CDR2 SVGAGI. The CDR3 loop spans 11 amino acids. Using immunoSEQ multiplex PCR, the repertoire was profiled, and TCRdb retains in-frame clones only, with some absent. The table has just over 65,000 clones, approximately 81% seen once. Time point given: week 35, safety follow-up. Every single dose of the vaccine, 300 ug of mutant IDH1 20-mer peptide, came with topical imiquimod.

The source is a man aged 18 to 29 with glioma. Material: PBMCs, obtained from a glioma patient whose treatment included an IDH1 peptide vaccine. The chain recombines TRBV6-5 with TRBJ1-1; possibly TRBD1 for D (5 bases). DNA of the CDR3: TGTGCCAGCAGTTCAGGGCCTGAAGCTTTCTTT. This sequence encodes CASSSGPEAFF.